The subject of this entry is one T cell receptor (beta chain). This clone came up once. The specificity of this receptor is unknown. No qualities accompany the bases; no much larger clone lies one base away. The data belong to a study of control samples from healthy donors and cancer patients (dated by TCRdb to the early 2020s). The library was produced with the immunoSEQ multiplex PCR assay. The clones in this table, taken by TCRdb from immuneACCESS, are in-frame only. Not every clone is retained; where verified, under half of the shortfall comes from an unresolved V gene, and the cause of the rest is unknown. The sample has 390,000 or so clones on record, 90% of them singletons. The ten largest clones represent 6% to 7% of the sample. The germline V end is reduced by 0 bases and the J end by 3 bases; junction bases left unmatched: 3. The germline V gene encodes CDR1 SGHRS and CDR2 YFSETQ. The CDR3 holds 16 amino acids from the cysteine to the phenylalanine. Only CDR3 DNA remains: 48 bases, in frame from the first base.

Recombination joined TRBV5-1 with TRBJ2-6; 7 central bases correspond to TRBD1. This receptor was identified in a man aged 35 to 55 with head and neck cancer. The material sequenced was PBMCs. The DNA sequence is as follows: TGCGCCAGCAGCTTGGAGGGGGCAGTTGGGGCCAACGTCCTGACTTTC. It translates to CASSLEGAVGANVLTF.